Given below is one T cell receptor beta chain in context. Its antigen is not identified. This specimen belongs to a study of blood T cells in healthy people across ages. Whole-study results and caveats: The fall in TCR beta diversity per million T cells was roughly linear with age.

This CDR3 contains 19 residues. Germline CDR1 and CDR2: SGHVS and FNYEAQ. Trimming cost V 5 bases and J 5 bases; bases outside gene matches: 24. Alongside a J-beta primer mix, a sample-barcoded 5' primer served in a second PCR lasting roughly 6 to 12 cycles. TCRdb recomputed calls from the 5' RACE reads with MiXCR, one row per CDR3 protein. The table has approximately 490,000 distinct CDR3 sequences, under 30% seen once. These records were also assigned to another study, of T cells of mothers and their children.

This TCR was sampled from a boy younger than 18 in good health. The sequenced material came from blood. The chain recombines TRBV7-6 with TRBJ2-7, with TRBD1 identical over 7 bases. The CDR3 protein is CASSRSWGMGQSPPNEQYF. In DNA, the CDR3 is TGTGCCAGCAGCCGATCGTGGGGTATGGGACAGAGCCCTCCGAACGAGCAGTACTTC.